Sequencing of this T cell receptor (beta chain) was carried out in a study of molecular identifiers for immune sequencing clone quantification. Across the study: The replicates split RNA from approximately 20,000 or 100,000 naive CD8 cells five ways and sequenced four. Findings and limits, study-wide: It was shown that clones above 20 RNA copies held over 99% of effector molecules, but under 1% in naive cells.

CDR3 length: 14 amino acids. Previously reported methods and listed TCR primers produced the bulk TCR libraries. Via MiXCR, TCRdb re-called the PCR reads, giving one row per CDR3 protein. The sample consists of about 320,000 distinct CDR3 sequences, 20% to 25% of them appearing once. In the case of this clonotype: The antigen is not known. A clone one base away is much larger, so this may be a read error.

Naive CD8 sequencing libraries were generated from 20,000 to 1,000,000 sorted cells, with 10%, 30% or 50% RNA as input. The V and J genes are TRBV12-3 or TRBV12-4 and TRBJ1-2; D gene unclear. The TCR originated in a human donor in good health. Some libraries in this study had Jurkat cell RNA spiked in. The specimen was naive CD8+ T cells from blood, with Jurkat cell RNA spiked in. The subset was: FACS-sorted CD8+CD4-CCR7+CD45RA+ naive T cells. CDR3 coding DNA: TGTGCCAGCAAGAAGAACCGGGAAAACTATGGCTACGCCTTC. This sequence encodes CASKKNRENYGYAF.